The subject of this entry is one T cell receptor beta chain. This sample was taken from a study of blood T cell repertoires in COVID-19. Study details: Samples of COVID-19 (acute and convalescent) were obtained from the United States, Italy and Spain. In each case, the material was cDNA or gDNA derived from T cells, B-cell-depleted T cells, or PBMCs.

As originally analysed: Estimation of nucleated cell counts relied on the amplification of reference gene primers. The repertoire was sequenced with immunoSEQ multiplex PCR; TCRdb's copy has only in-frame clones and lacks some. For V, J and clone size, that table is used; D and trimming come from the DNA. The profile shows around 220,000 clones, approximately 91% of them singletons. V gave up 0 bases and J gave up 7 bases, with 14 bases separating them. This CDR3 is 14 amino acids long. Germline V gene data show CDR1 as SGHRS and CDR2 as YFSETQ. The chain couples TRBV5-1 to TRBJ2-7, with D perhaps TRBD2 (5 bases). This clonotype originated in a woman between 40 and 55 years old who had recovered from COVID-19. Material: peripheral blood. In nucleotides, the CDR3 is TGCGCCAGCAGCTTGGAAGGCACTTCGGGGGAGCAGTACTTC. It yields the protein CASSLEGTSGEQYF.